A single sample gave rise to the 26 T cell receptor beta chains below, sequenced in a study of graft-versus-host responses after intestinal transplantation. Only in-frame clones appear in the TCRdb table, and some are missing; sequencing was by immunoSEQ multiplex PCR. The sample holds around 87,000 clones, about 90% seen once. Their antigens remain unidentified. The sequences come from unstimulated CD8+ T cells sorted from spleen or lymph node cells, collected before transplant. These receptors came from a human donor who was the organ donor for an intestinal transplant.

The chain joins TRBV6-1 to TRBJ2-7; no clear D gene. This CDR3 has 12 residues. V shed 4 bases and J shed 0 bases, with 4 bases lying between them. Germline values: CDR1 MNHNS, CDR2 SASEGT. CDR3 coding DNA: TGTGCCAGCAGTGTCCTCTCCTACGAGCAGTACTTC. It encodes CASSVLSYEQYF.

The CDR3: CASSPLELERETQYF. CDR3 nucleotide sequence: TGCGCCAGCAGCCCCCTTGAACTAGAACGGGAGACCCAGTACTTC. V gene TRBV4-1 combines with J gene TRBJ2-5; possible D gene TRBD2, 5 bases. Per germline, CDR1 MGHRA and CDR2 YSYEKL. The CDR3 loop spans 15 amino acids. Deletions cut 4 bases from V and 5 bases from J, with 17 bases between.

The rearrangement joins TRBV7-9 to TRBJ2-5; the D is unclear. Trimming removed 1 base at V and 2 bases at J, with 8 bases between. The CDR3 totals 14 residues. Looked up from germline, CDR1 is SEHNR and CDR2 is FQNEAQ (reference sequence). The CDR3 loop reads CASSLVGEQETQYF. CDR3 coding DNA: TGTGCCAGCAGCTTAGTTGGTGAGCAAGAGACCCAGTACTTC.

The chain uses TRBV4-1 and TRBJ2-1; the D gene is possibly TRBD1 (7 bases). Trimming took off 4 bases at V and 8 bases at J, with 18 bases between the two ends. This CDR3 spans 15 amino acids. The V gene's germline CDR1 is MGHRA and CDR2 YSYEKL. The CDR3 DNA is TGCGCCAGCAGCCTAAGGCAGGGGGGTTGGGATGAGCAGTTCTTC. Residues: CASSLRQGGWDEQFF.

Here the CDR3 DNA reads TGTGCCAGTAGCACAGGGTTTGAGGGTCAGCCCCAGCATTTT. This sequence encodes CASSTGFEGQPQHF. The V call is TRBV19, the J call TRBJ1-5; TRBD1 might be the D (6 bases). Germline assignment: CDR1 LNHDA and CDR2 SQIVND (reference sequence). The CDR3 runs to 14 residues. V gave up 6 bases and J gave up 6 bases, with 15 bases separating them.

This rearrangement joins TRBV19 to TRBJ1-4, with D tentatively TRBD1 (5 bases). This CDR3 contains 16 residues. Germline loops: CDR1 LNHDA, CDR2 SQIVND (reference sequence). V was shortened by 1 base and J by 0 bases, with 9 bases between the two germline ends. The CDR3 here is CASSIGQFATNEKLFF. The CDR3 nucleotides read TGTGCCAGTAGTATAGGACAGTTTGCAACTAATGAAAAACTGTTTTTT.

The gene calls are TRBV5-4 and TRBJ2-5; TRBD2 aligns across 8 bases. The J call may be incorrect, as the DNA end agrees better with TRBJ2-7. This CDR3 spans 16 amino acids. CDR1 is SGHNT and CDR2 is YYREEE in the germline V gene (reference sequence). This CDR3 reads CASSLPASGPRDEQYF. DNA for the CDR3: TGTGCCAGCAGCTTGCCGGCTAGCGGGCCCCGGGACGAGCAGTACTTC.

The chain is built from TRBV19 and TRBJ2-2, with 9 bases aligning to TRBD1. Unmatched junction bases numbered 4, after V lost 7 bases and J lost 1 base. Germline assignment: CDR1 LNHDA and CDR2 SQIVND (reference sequence). CDR3 length equals 15 residues. The CDR3 region is CASIQDRGNTGELFF. DNA for the CDR3: TGTGCCAGTATCCAGGACAGGGGGAACACCGGGGAGCTGTTTTTT.

This chain connects TRBV4-1 to TRBJ1-2, with 7 bases aligning to TRBD1. J was trimmed by 4 bases and V by 4 bases; bases with no gene match: 6. The CDR3 totals 14 residues. Germline loops: CDR1 MGHRA, CDR2 YSYEKL. The CDR3 spells CASSPRDSLYGYTF. The CDR3 coding sequence is TGCGCCAGCAGCCCGCGGGACAGTCTCTATGGCTACACCTTC.

This rearrangement joins TRBV18 to TRBJ2-1; no definite D call. Germline V gene data show CDR1 as KGHSH and CDR2 as LQKENI. Trimming took off 2 bases at V and 4 bases at J, with 12 bases between the two ends. This CDR3 spans 15 amino acids. The CDR3 DNA follows: TGTGCCAGCTCACCAGAGACTGCCCAATACAATGAGCAGTTCTTC. Translation gives CASSPETAQYNEQFF.

The chain has TRBV4-2 and TRBJ2-5; 8 nucleotides align to TRBD1. Germline values: CDR1 LGHNA, CDR2 YNFKEQ. The CDR3 length is 15 residues. The V gene end was trimmed by 3 bases and the J gene end by 4 bases; junction bases not matched to a gene: 7. In DNA, the CDR3 is TGTGCCAGCAGCCACTCGACTGGACAGGGAGAGACCCAGTACTTC. Translating gives CASSHSTGQGETQYF.

The rearrangement joins TRBV27 to TRBJ2-7, with 8 bases aligning to TRBD2. Germline V gene data show CDR1 as MNHEY and CDR2 as SMNVEV (reference sequence). This CDR3 has 12 residues. The CDR3 spells CVSEASGLEQYF. Written as DNA, the CDR3 is TGTGTCTCAGAGGCTAGCGGGCTCGAGCAGTACTTC.

This sequence joins TRBV2 and TRBJ2-7, with TRBD1 matching 9 bases. CDR1 is SNHLY, CDR2 FYNNEI, per germline. V was clipped by 4 bases and J by 3 bases; unmatched bases: 7. This CDR3 comprises 15 residues. This chain's CDR3 is CASSGTQGANYEQYF. In nucleotides, the CDR3 is TGTGCCAGCAGTGGAACACAGGGGGCGAACTACGAGCAGTACTTC.

V is TRBV4-1 and J is TRBJ2-2; D is uncertain. The germline gives CDR1 MGHRA, CDR2 YSYEKL. Deletions cut 0 bases from V and 6 bases from J, with 8 bases between. This CDR3 spans 14 amino acids. The CDR3 here is CASSQEPRSGELFF. CDR3 DNA: TGCGCCAGCAGCCAAGAGCCCAGGTCCGGGGAGCTGTTTTTT.

The rearrangement joins TRBV4-1 to TRBJ1-4; TRBD1 is a possible D gene (5 bases). The germline CDR1 and CDR2 sequences are MGHRA and YSYEKL. The CDR3 extends over 13 amino acids. Trimming removed 1 base at V and 5 bases at J, with 5 bases between. CDR3 sequence reads: CASSQGQNEKLFF. DNA for the CDR3: TGCGCCAGCAGCCAAGGACAGAATGAAAAACTGTTTTTT.

The rearrangement joins TRBV9 to TRBJ2-3; D may be TRBD1 (6 bases). The germline V and J ends were trimmed by 0 bases and 4 bases, with 12 bases remaining between them. This CDR3 is 15 amino acids long. The germline V gene has CDR1 SGDLS and CDR2 YYNGEE. CDR3 amino acids: CASSVADYRADTQYF. CDR3 coding DNA: TGTGCCAGCAGCGTAGCCGATTACAGGGCAGATACGCAGTATTTT.

The sample holds one count of this clone. V gene TRBV27 combines with J gene TRBJ1-1, with D tentatively TRBD1 (5 bases). The CDR3 runs to 15 residues. The V gene's germline CDR1 is MNHEY and CDR2 SMNVEV (reference sequence). V gave up 4 bases and J gave up 4 bases, with 16 bases separating them. The CDR3 nucleotides are TGTGCCAGCAGTTATTCGGCTGTCGGGGGCACTGAAGCTTTCTTT. Translation: CASSYSAVGGTEAFF.

Here the CDR3 reads CASSRSAQVQYF. The CDR3 DNA follows: TGTGCCAGCAGCCGCAGTGCCCAAGTGCAGTACTTC. V gene TRBV4-2 combines with J gene TRBJ2-7; D not certain. This CDR3 spans 12 amino acids. The V end lost 4 bases, the J end lost 9 bases, and 13 bases lay between the germline ends. From germline, CDR1 is LGHNA and CDR2 YNFKEQ.

V gene TRBV9 combines with J gene TRBJ2-5; 10 nucleotides match TRBD1. The CDR3 spans 16 residues. The ends lost 5 bases at V and 3 bases at J; junction bases unmatched: 10. CDR1 and CDR2 from the germline V gene are SGDLS and YYNGEE. The DNA of the CDR3 is TGTGCCAGCAGTGCTGGACAGGGGGGGGAGAAAGAGACCCAGTACTTC. Residues: CASSAGQGGEKETQYF.

This clone was detected once. This chain connects TRBV5-1 to TRBJ2-7; no definite D call. V was clipped by 2 bases and J by 1 base, with 13 bases between them. Germline assignment: CDR1 SGHRS and CDR2 YFSETQ. This CDR3 region has 15 residues. Here the CDR3 reads CASSLDPPSSYEQYF. CDR3 coding DNA: TGCGCCAGCAGCTTAGATCCCCCCAGTTCCTACGAGCAGTACTTC.

V is TRBV4-2 and J is TRBJ1-1; D gene uncertain. This CDR3 spans 13 amino acids. Germline-derived CDR1 and CDR2 are LGHNA and YNFKEQ. V dropped 1 base and J dropped 2 bases, with 5 bases sitting between them. The chain's CDR3 is CASSQGGNTEAFF. The CDR3 DNA is TGTGCCAGCAGCCAAGGCGGAAACACTGAAGCTTTCTTT.

To note about this clone: The CDR3 does not end in the conserved phenylalanine or tryptophan, so this is likely a read error. V gene TRBV11-2 combines with J gene TRBJ2-7; 10 bases fit TRBD1. The germline V gene encodes CDR1 SGHAT and CDR2 FQNNGV. The CDR3 has 17 residues. After removal of 3 bases from V and 6 bases from J, the junction contained 14 bases not matched to a gene. CDR3 bases: TGTGCCAGCAGCTTCGGTGGGCGGGGGACAGGGGTCGCCGAGCAGTACTCC. Its translation is CASSFGGRGTGVAEQYS.

J is TRBJ1-2 and V is TRBV19, with 7 bases matching TRBD1. The CDR3 length is 13 residues. V lost 4 bases to trimming and J lost 11 bases; unmatched junction nucleotides: 10. Germline CDR1 and CDR2: LNHDA and SQIVND (reference sequence). CDR3 in amino acids: CASSTLRQGPYTF. CDR3 nucleotide sequence: TGTGCCAGTAGTACGCTTAGACAGGGACCGTACACCTTC.

The chain recombines TRBV12-5 with TRBJ1-1; D gene uncertain. The V end was cut by 3 bases, the J end by 0 bases, with 20 bases between. CDR1 is LGHNT and CDR2 is FRNRAP in the germline V gene. The CDR3 loop spans 18 amino acids. Written as DNA, the CDR3 is TGTGCTAGTGGTTTAACTTCCCGAGCCCCATTCATGAACACTGAAGCTTTCTTT. Its translation: CASGLTSRAPFMNTEAFF.

The chain employs TRBV7-9 and TRBJ1-2, with 10 bases that match TRBD1. Unmatched junction bases numbered 8, after V lost 5 bases and J lost 5 bases. CDR1 SEHNR and CDR2 FQNEAQ come from the germline V gene (reference sequence). There are 15 residues in the CDR3. The CDR3 protein is CASSPGTGDPYGYTF. The CDR3 DNA is TGTGCCAGCAGCCCCGGGACAGGGGACCCATATGGCTACACCTTC.

This clone came up once. This chain joins TRBV7-2 and TRBJ2-7; TRBD1 matches 9 bases. V shed 3 bases, J shed 5 bases, and the junction held 8 bases outside the gene matches. The CDR3 length is 15 residues. Germline V gene data show CDR1 as SGHTA and CDR2 as FQGNSA. Written as DNA, the CDR3 is TGTGCCAGCAGCTTGGGACAGGGCTGGTTTGACGAGCAGTACTTC. Its protein is CASSLGQGWFDEQYF.